These 27 T cell receptor beta chains were sequenced from one sample in a study of cytomegalovirus exposure and HLA in healthy donors. This PCR relied on a set of 60 Vbeta primers and 13 Jbeta primers. Assay: immunoSEQ multiplex PCR; the TCRdb copy retains only in-frame clones and omits some. This sample contains over 100,000 clones. Sequenced input: PBMCs. These receptors all come from a man aged 35-49 years in good health and CMV-seropositive.

The J gene is TRBJ2-2, the V gene TRBV10-1; 9 nucleotides align to TRBD2. The J segment lost 4 bases and the V segment lost 6 bases, leaving 3 bases of the junction unmatched. The CDR3 spans 14 residues. Germline assignment: CDR1 WNHNN and CDR2 SYGVQD (reference sequence). CDR3 DNA: TGCGCCAGCAGCGTAGCGGGAGCCACCGGGGAGCTGTTTTTT. Translating it yields CASSVAGATGELFF.

This rearrangement joins TRBV19 to TRBJ2-5, with D tentatively TRBD1 (6 bases). The V gene lost 1 base and the J gene lost 5 bases, with 8 bases spanning the gap. CDR3 length: 13 residues. In germline, CDR1 is LNHDA, CDR2 SQIVND (reference sequence). The chain's CDR3 is CASSIVQGETQYF. In nucleotides, the CDR3 is TGTGCCAGTAGTATAGTGCAGGGGGAGACCCAGTACTTC.

The gene calls are TRBV14 and TRBJ2-2, with D perhaps matching TRBD1 (6 bases). Germline-derived CDR1 and CDR2 are SGHDN and FVKESK. V shed 0 bases and J shed 0 bases, with 11 bases lying between them. There are 17 residues in the CDR3. Here the CDR3 DNA reads TGTGCCAGCAGCCAAGACTTGGACAGCGCGAACACCGGGGAGCTGTTTTTT. Translated, it gives CASSQDLDSANTGELFF.

V and J are TRBV4-2 and TRBJ2-7, with D perhaps TRBD1 (7 bases). Germline assignment: CDR1 LGHNA and CDR2 YNFKEQ. The V end was cut by 2 bases, the J end by 8 bases, with 16 bases between. The CDR3 extends over 14 amino acids. CDR3 sequence reads: CASSQRGDSRQQYF. CDR3 nucleotide sequence: TGTGCCAGCAGCCAAAGGGGGGACAGTCGTCAGCAGTACTTC.

The V gene is TRBV28, the J gene TRBJ1-5, with D tentatively TRBD1 (6 bases). This CDR3 contains 15 residues. Trimming removed 2 bases at V and 4 bases at J, with 12 bases between. Germline V gene sequence: CDR1 MDHEN, CDR2 SYDVKM. CDR3 region: CASSLGTPTNQPQHF. The CDR3 DNA sequence: TGTGCCAGCAGTTTAGGGACACCTACTAATCAGCCCCAGCATTTT.

This CDR3 is CSATGNYEQYF. CDR3 in DNA: TGCAGTGCGACAGGGAACTACGAGCAGTACTTC. The genes are TRBV20-1 and TRBJ2-7, with 7 bases aligning to TRBD1. The germline CDR1 and CDR2 sequences are DFQATT and SNEGSKA (reference sequence). V shed 6 bases, J shed 3 bases, and the junction held 2 bases outside the gene matches. CDR3 length: 11 amino acids.

In DNA form, the CDR3 reads TGCAGCGGGGGACAGGTACGGGGCGAGCAGTACTTC. Its translation: CSGGQVRGEQYF. The rearrangement joins TRBV29-1 to TRBJ2-7, with TRBD1 matching over 8 bases. The germline V gene encodes CDR1 SQVTM and CDR2 ANQGSEA. Unmatched junction bases numbered 8, after V lost 7 bases and J lost 6 bases. The CDR3 is 12 amino acids.

The rearrangement links TRBV13 to TRBJ1-1, with 12 bases fitting TRBD1. Germline trimming cut 5 bases from V and 4 bases from J; bases unmatched to any gene: 8. The CDR3 spans 16 residues. Germline lookup yields CDR1 PRHDT and CDR2 FYEKMQ (reference sequence). CDR3 protein: CASSAKGQGAGTEAFF. In DNA form, the CDR3 reads TGTGCCAGCAGCGCAAAGGGACAGGGGGCTGGCACTGAAGCTTTCTTT.

The rearrangement uses TRBV6-1 and TRBJ2-5, with 7 bases lining up with TRBD1. TRBJ2-7 matches the DNA end more closely, so the J call is doubtful. The CDR3 extends over 13 amino acids. The V gene's germline CDR1 is MNHNS and CDR2 SASEGT. CDR3: CASAAGGSYEQYF. For the CDR3, the DNA is TGTGCCAGCGCCGCAGGGGGCTCCTACGAGCAGTACTTC.

This chain uses TRBV6-5 with TRBJ1-5; 9 nucleotides match TRBD1. The V gene end was trimmed by 6 bases and the J gene end by 7 bases; junction bases not matched to a gene: 7. CDR3 size: 14 residues. Germline loops: CDR1 MNHEY, CDR2 SVGAGI. The CDR3 protein is CASSAGTGSQPQHF. CDR3 sequence (DNA): TGTGCCAGCAGCGCCGGGACAGGGAGCCAGCCCCAGCATTTT.

The chain is built from TRBV9 and TRBJ2-7; the match to TRBD2 covers 7 bases. The CDR3 has 17 amino acids. Trimming cost V 0 bases and J 4 bases; bases outside gene matches: 13. CDR1 is SGDLS, CDR2 YYNGEE, per germline. CDR3 nucleotide sequence: TGTGCCAGCAGCGTAGAAGATAGTGGGACTACCACTTACGAGCAGTACTTC. Its protein is CASSVEDSGTTTYEQYF.

The DNA for the CDR3 is TGTGCCAGCAGGGCTACAGGGGGCAGCACAGATACGCAGTATTTT. Protein: CASRATGGSTDTQYF. The chain uses TRBV28 and TRBJ2-3, with 9 bases aligning to TRBD1. The CDR3 covers 15 residues. After removal of 6 bases from V and 0 bases from J, the junction contained 4 bases not matched to a gene. Germline V CDR1 and CDR2: MDHEN, SYDVKM.

The rearrangement links TRBV4-1 to TRBJ2-2, with D unresolved. CDR1 and CDR2 (germline): MGHRA, YSYEKL. The CDR3 consists of 16 residues. V lost 1 base and J 2 bases, leaving 11 bases between the germline ends. CDR3 protein: CASSQVGSFNTGELFF. The CDR3 DNA is TGCGCCAGCAGCCAAGTTGGCAGTTTCAACACCGGGGAGCTGTTTTTT.

The chain uses TRBV7-9 and TRBJ2-3; 12 nucleotides agree with TRBD2. V lost 2 bases and J lost 1; bases outside the gene matches: 4. This CDR3 has 17 amino acids. CDR1 is SEHNR and CDR2 is FQNEAQ in the germline V gene (reference sequence). CDR3 sequence (DNA): TGTGCCAGCAGCTTACTAGCGGGAGGGCCCGGCACAGATACGCAGTATTTT. This sequence encodes CASSLLAGGPGTDTQYF.

The rearrangement joins TRBV7-2 to TRBJ1-4; TRBD1 is a possible D gene (5 bases). CDR1 is SGHTA, CDR2 FQGNSA, per germline. Trimming removed 1 base at V and 3 bases at J, with 9 bases between. This CDR3 contains 15 residues. The CDR3 coding sequence is TGTGCCAGCAGCTTAGTGCAGGGTTCTAATGAAAAACTGTTTTTT. It yields the protein CASSLVQGSNEKLFF. The complete variable domain, with remaining parts taken from reference TRBV7-2 and TRBJ1-4, reads GAGVSQSPSNKVTEKGKDVELRCDPISGHTALYWYRQSLGQGLEFLIYFQGNSAPDKSGLPSDRFSAERTGGSVSTLTIQRTQQEDSAVYLCASSLVQGSNEKLFFGSGTQLSVL.

The chain links TRBV27 to TRBJ2-5; perhaps TRBD1 as D (6 bases). The CDR3 has 15 amino acids. V lost 4 bases to trimming and J lost 3 bases, with 15 bases between them. Germline V gene lookup returns CDR1 MNHEY and CDR2 SMNVEV (reference sequence). In DNA, the CDR3 is TGTGCCAGCAGTTCCCTACAGGGTTCTGAAGAGACCCAGTACTTC. Translating gives CASSSLQGSEETQYF.

As to this clone: Relative to the germline gene, one junction end is altered; a read error may explain this. This rearrangement joins TRBV4-3 to TRBJ1-2; TRBD1 agrees at 9 bases. The germline V gene encodes CDR1 LGHNA and CDR2 YSLEER. This CDR3 has 15 amino acids. This chain's CDR3 is CAGSPGQGAGYGYTF. CDR3 nucleotide sequence: TGCGCCGGCAGCCCGGGACAGGGAGCGGGCTATGGCTACACCTTC.

The V call is TRBV2, the J call TRBJ2-2, with 13 bases fitting TRBD2. The CDR3 loop spans 17 amino acids. V lost 4 bases, J lost 4 bases, and 6 bases stayed unmatched. Germline V gene lookup returns CDR1 SNHLY and CDR2 FYNNEI. CDR3 sequence: CASSGRLAGGVTGELFF. The CDR3 DNA is TGTGCCAGCAGTGGGAGACTAGCGGGAGGAGTCACCGGGGAGCTGTTTTTT. Full variable domain (remainder filled in from reference TRBV2 and TRBJ2-2): EPEVTQTPSHQVTQMGQEVILRCVPISNHLYFYWYRQILGQKVEFLVSFYNNEISEKSEIFDDQFSVERPDGSNFTLKIRSTKLEDSAMYFCASSGRLAGGVTGELFFGEGSRLTVL.

The chain has TRBV6-1 and TRBJ1-1, with a weak D call TRBD1 (6 bases). This CDR3 spans 13 amino acids. CDR1 is MNHNS, CDR2 SASEGT, per germline. The V and J ends lost 6 bases and 1 base respectively, with 9 bases between them. The CDR3: CASRATGNTEAFF. CDR3 coding DNA: TGTGCCAGCAGAGCGACAGGGAACACTGAAGCTTTCTTT.

The V gene is TRBV27, the J gene TRBJ1-5; no reliable D call. The V and J ends lost 5 bases and 3 bases respectively, with 17 bases between them. CDR1 is MNHEY and CDR2 is SMNVEV in the germline V gene (reference sequence). There are 16 residues in the CDR3. The CDR3 nucleotides read TGTGCCAGCAGTCCCCAGGAGGGAGGTCCCAATCAGCCCCAGCATTTT. Its translation: CASSPQEGGPNQPQHF.

The rearrangement links TRBV6-6 to TRBJ1-5; D is ambiguous. This CDR3 has 14 residues. Germline V gene sequence: CDR1 MNHNY, CDR2 SVGAGI (reference sequence). Trimming removed 0 bases at V and 0 bases at J, with 3 bases between. CDR3 sequence reads: CASSYSSSNQPQHF. The CDR3 DNA is TGTGCCAGCAGTTACTCCTCTAGCAATCAGCCCCAGCATTTT.

The chain couples TRBV11-1 to TRBJ2-1; 7 nucleotides match TRBD1. The CDR3 contains 16 residues. V lost 2 bases to trimming and J lost 0 bases; unmatched junction nucleotides: 4. CDR1 and CDR2 (germline): SGHAT, FQDESV (reference sequence). CDR3 coding DNA: TGTGCCAGCAGCTTATGGACAGGCAGCTCCTACAATGAGCAGTTCTTC. Amino acid sequence: CASSLWTGSSYNEQFF.

This sequence joins TRBV21-1 and TRBJ1-1; TRBD1, the table's D call, was not compared with the DNA. TRBV21-1 is classified as a pseudogene. The CDR3 covers 16 residues. The CDR3 sequence is CASSKVKGVIDTEAFF. The DNA for the CDR3 is TGTGCCAGCAGCAAGGTTAAGGGGGTAATTGACACTGAAGCTTTCTTT.

The chain couples TRBV6-5 to TRBJ1-4; weak D call: TRBD1 (5 bases). The V and J ends lost 0 bases and 11 bases respectively, with 7 bases between them. The germline V gene encodes CDR1 MNHEY and CDR2 SVGAGI. The CDR3 extends over 12 amino acids. The CDR3 DNA is TGTGCCAGCAGTTACTCGGGGGGGAAACTGTTTTTT. It is translated as CASSYSGGKLFF.

This chain links TRBV7-2 with TRBJ2-5; 7 bases align to TRBD2. The CDR3 contains 13 residues. Germline trimming cut 5 bases from V and 3 bases from J; bases unmatched to any gene: 3. Germline loops: CDR1 SGHTA, CDR2 FQGNSA. The CDR3 DNA reads TGTGCCAGCAGCCGGGAGGAAAAAGAGACCCAGTACTTC. This gives the protein CASSREEKETQYF.

J is TRBJ2-1 and V is TRBV7-9; 7 bases agree with TRBD2. V was pared by 3 bases and J by 15 bases, with 8 bases of the junction left unmatched. CDR3 length: 12 amino acids. The germline V gene encodes CDR1 SEHNR and CDR2 FQNEAQ (reference sequence). The CDR3 loop is CASSFDGGRGFF. CDR3 coding DNA: TGTGCCAGCAGCTTCGACGGGGGGAGGGGGTTCTTC. The whole variable domain, filled in from reference TRBV7-9 and TRBJ2-1, reads DTGVSQNPRHKITKRGQNVTFRCDPISEHNRLYWYRQTLGQGPEFLTYFQNEAQLEKSRLLSDRFSAERPKGSFSTLEIQRTEQGDSAMYLCASSFDGGRGFFGPGTRLTVL.

The chain links TRBV28 to TRBJ2-5; 11 bases align to TRBD2. Germline values: CDR1 MDHEN, CDR2 SYDVKM. Trimming took 6 bases from V and 5 from J; bases not matched to a gene: 11. The CDR3 is 16 amino acids. The CDR3 nucleotides are TGTGCCAGCAGACCGTATAGCGGGAGGGCCCTGGAGACCCAGTACTTC. This encodes CASRPYSGRALETQYF.